Following are 22 T cell receptor beta chains from one sample sequenced in a study of cytomegalovirus exposure and HLA in healthy donors. This PCR relied on a set of 60 Vbeta primers and 13 Jbeta primers. Sequencing used immunoSEQ multiplex PCR; TCRdb keeps in-frame clones, though not all of them. Counted here are 130,000 to 150,000 clones, around three quarters occurring once; the ten biggest clones make up roughly an eighth. The sample consisted of PBMCs. These TCRs come from a man aged 40-50 years in good health and CMV-seropositive.

J is TRBJ2-7 and V is TRBV10-3; TRBD2 might be the D (5 bases). Germline CDR1 and CDR2: ENHRY and SYGVKD. V was shortened by 5 bases and J by 4 bases, with 9 bases between the two germline ends. This CDR3 has 12 residues. CDR3 region: CAISLDYYEQYF. The CDR3 nucleotides are TGTGCCATCAGTTTAGACTATTACGAGCAGTACTTC.

This chain connects TRBV2 to TRBJ2-5, with D possibly matching TRBD2 (6 bases). TRBJ2-7 explains the end of the DNA better; the J call may be wrong. This CDR3 comprises 13 residues. Germline V gene lookup returns CDR1 SNHLY and CDR2 FYNNEI. The CDR3 is CASIVRRGPEQYF. Here the CDR3 DNA reads TGTGCCAGCATAGTCCGGAGGGGTCCCGAGCAGTACTTC.

The CDR3 reads CASSLPGAADTQYF. CDR3 bases: TGTGCCAGCAGCTTGCCGGGAGCGGCAGATACGCAGTATTTT. The rearrangement joins TRBV5-4 to TRBJ2-3, with a tentative D call TRBD2 (6 bases). V gave up 1 base and J gave up 4 bases, with 10 bases separating them. This CDR3 is 14 amino acids long. Germline V gives CDR1 SGHNT, CDR2 YYREEE (reference sequence).

The table lists this clone with a count of one. The rearrangement links TRBV23-1 to TRBJ2-2, with unresolved D. TRBV23-1 is treated as an ORF (open reading frame) with a function not yet certain. Trimming pared 3 bases from V and 5 bases from J, leaving 13 bases between. The CDR3 runs 15 residues. CDR3 loop: CASSHHSLGTGELFF. The CDR3 bases are TGCGCCAGCAGTCATCACAGCTTGGGTACCGGGGAGCTGTTTTTT.

The V call is TRBV6-1, the J call TRBJ1-5; tentative D call: TRBD1 (6 bases). The CDR3 has 14 residues. CDR1 is MNHNS and CDR2 is SASEGT in the germline V gene. Trimming left V 7 bases short and J 2 bases short, with 12 bases between. CDR3 amino acids: CASIQGSGNQPQHF. CDR3 nucleotides: TGTGCCAGCATACAGGGATCCGGCAATCAGCCCCAGCATTTT.

On this clone: A read error may produce the germline difference seen at one junction end. The chain combines TRBV7-9 with TRBJ1-1, with TRBD1 as a possible D gene (5 bases). CDR1 SEHNR and CDR2 FQNEAQ come from the germline V gene (reference sequence). The CDR3 is 16 amino acids. CDR3 coding DNA: TGTTCCAGCAGCCCCTGGGGTTTGGGGCCTACCGAAAGAGCTTTCTTT. Its protein is CSSSPWGLGPTERAFF.

Comment on this clone: Compared with germline, one end of the junction differs, possibly owing to a read error. This chain joins TRBV10-3 and TRBJ2-3; weak D call: TRBD2 (6 bases). Germline CDR1 reads ENHRY; CDR2 reads SYGVKD. The CDR3 is 15 residues long. This chain's CDR3 is CVISESAGRTDTQYF. The CDR3 nucleotides are TGTGTCATCAGTGAGAGCGCGGGACGGACAGATACGCAGTATTTT.

The chain combines TRBV5-1 with TRBJ2-1; 9 bases agree with TRBD2. Germline lookup yields CDR1 SGHRS and CDR2 YFSETQ. The CDR3 covers 14 residues. V dropped 4 bases and J dropped 9; count of bases not matched to a gene: 8. CDR3 nucleotide sequence: TGCGCCAGCAGCGCGGGACTAGCTGGGGGTGAGCAGTTCTTC. It yields the protein CASSAGLAGGEQFF.

The chain recombines TRBV9 with TRBJ2-1, with TRBD2 identical over 9 bases. Trimming took 2 bases from V and 9 from J; bases not matched to a gene: 9. Germline V gives CDR1 SGDLS, CDR2 YYNGEE. The CDR3 has 15 residues. The CDR3 DNA is TGTGCCAGCAGCGTGGCCGGGACTAGCCCGGGTGAGCAGTTCTTC. As protein: CASSVAGTSPGEQFF.

The chain employs TRBV27 and TRBJ2-7; D ambiguous. The V gene's germline CDR1 is MNHEY and CDR2 SMNVEV (reference sequence). V lost 5 bases and J 4 bases, leaving 18 bases between the germline ends. CDR3 length: 15 residues. The CDR3 bases are TGTGCCAGCAGTCCCCGGGTCCTCAGATTTTACGAGCAGTACTTC. Translated: CASSPRVLRFYEQYF.

The chain carries TRBV2 and TRBJ1-2, with D uncertain. The germline V and J ends were trimmed by 3 bases and 2 bases, with 19 bases remaining between them. In germline, CDR1 is SNHLY, CDR2 FYNNEI. This CDR3 has 17 amino acids. The chain's CDR3 is CASSEFIREERNYGYTF. The CDR3 DNA is TGTGCCAGCAGTGAGTTTATTAGGGAGGAGAGAAACTATGGCTACACCTTC. Supplemented by reference TRBV2 and TRBJ1-2, the full variable domain reads EPEVTQTPSHQVTQMGQEVILRCVPISNHLYFYWYRQILGQKVEFLVSFYNNEISEKSEIFDDQFSVERPDGSNFTLKIRSTKLEDSAMYFCASSEFIREERNYGYTFGSGTRLTVV.

The J gene is TRBJ1-1, the V gene TRBV19; no clear D. V was trimmed by 0 bases and J by 2 bases, leaving 13 bases between them. The CDR3 sequence is 16 residues long. Germline V gene data show CDR1 as LNHDA and CDR2 as SQIVND (reference sequence). The DNA of the CDR3 is TGTGCCAGTAGTATAGAGGGGAGTTTGTATAACACTGAAGCTTTCTTT. Amino acid sequence: CASSIEGSLYNTEAFF.

The chain carries TRBV19 and TRBJ2-5; 11 bases agree with TRBD1. With 5 bases clipped from V and 5 bases from J, the junction kept 13 bases outside the gene matches. Germline CDR1 LNHDA, CDR2 SQIVND (reference sequence). There are 17 residues in the CDR3. In nucleotides, the CDR3 is TGTGCCAGTAGTCCGACGTACGGACAGGGGGCGATTGAGACCCAGTACTTC. Encoded protein: CASSPTYGQGAIETQYF.

The V and J genes are TRBV5-4 and TRBJ2-5, with D perhaps TRBD2 (5 bases). Trimming removed 2 bases at V and 9 bases at J, with 14 bases between. The CDR3 consists of 13 residues. The germline V gene encodes CDR1 SGHNT and CDR2 YYREEE (reference sequence). The CDR3 DNA reads TGTGCCAGCAGCTTAAACGGGGTTGAGGCCCAGTACTTC. As protein: CASSLNGVEAQYF.

The chain is built from TRBV18 and TRBJ1-1; D remains ambiguous. V was trimmed by 2 bases and J by 0 bases, leaving 10 bases between them. Germline CDR1 is KGHSH and CDR2 is LQKENI. This CDR3 has 15 residues. The CDR3 loop is CASSPAGGLNTEAFF. The CDR3 DNA reads TGTGCCAGCTCACCAGCCGGAGGTCTGAACACTGAAGCTTTCTTT.

The chain uses TRBV19 and TRBJ2-3; no definite D call. This CDR3 has 13 residues. V shed 3 bases and J shed 6 bases, with 10 bases lying between them. CDR1 LNHDA and CDR2 SQIVND come from the germline V gene (reference sequence). The DNA of the CDR3 is TGTGCCAGTAGTATTAACCCGAGGGATACGCAGTATTTT. It encodes CASSINPRDTQYF.

The chain couples TRBV7-9 to TRBJ2-7; TRBD2 is a possible D gene (6 bases). Germline lookup yields CDR1 SEHNR and CDR2 FQNEAQ (reference sequence). The CDR3 has 15 amino acids. Trimming stripped 1 base from V and 3 bases from J, with 13 bases between. This CDR3 reads CASSLGVGGNYEQYF. CDR3 sequence (DNA): TGTGCCAGCAGCTTAGGGGTAGGCGGGAACTACGAGCAGTACTTC.

Points on this clone: The sample contains more than one DNA sequence encoding this CDR3. In DNA, the CDR3 is TGTGCCAGCAGCGTAGAGGCGGGCCAAGAGACCCAGTACTTC. Its translation: CASSVEAGQETQYF. The chain is built from TRBV9 and TRBJ2-5, with D possibly being TRBD2 (5 bases). Germline V lookup: CDR1 SGDLS, CDR2 YYNGEE. Trimming left V 0 bases short and J 1 base short, with 7 bases between. The CDR3 runs 14 residues.

V and J are TRBV27 and TRBJ1-1; weak D call: TRBD1 (6 bases). Germline CDR1 is MNHEY and CDR2 is SMNVEV (reference sequence). This CDR3 spans 13 amino acids. Trimming removed 6 bases from V and 2 bases from J, with 10 bases in between. The CDR3 here is CASRKQGNTEAFF. CDR3 in DNA: TGTGCCAGCAGGAAACAGGGAAACACTGAAGCTTTCTTT.

V is TRBV7-2 and J is TRBJ2-2; D is undetermined. In germline, CDR1 is SGHTA, CDR2 FQGNSA. V lost 1 base and J 5 bases, leaving 5 bases between the germline ends. The CDR3 totals 13 residues. The chain's CDR3 is CASSLVETGELFF. CDR3 DNA sequence: TGTGCCAGCAGCTTAGTGGAGACCGGGGAGCTGTTTTTT. Full variable domain (rest looked up from reference TRBV7-2 and TRBJ2-2): GAGVSQSPSNKVTEKGKDVELRCDPISGHTALYWYRQSLGQGLEFLIYFQGNSAPDKSGLPSDRFSAERTGGSVSTLTIQRTQQEDSAVYLCASSLVETGELFFGEGSRLTVL.

J is TRBJ1-1 and V is TRBV15; 9 bases match TRBD1. This CDR3 contains 13 residues. V trimming: 5 bases; J trimming: 5 bases; junction bases outside the gene matches: 3. The germline gives CDR1 LNHNV, CDR2 YYDKDF (reference sequence). The CDR3 bases are TGTGCCACCAGCCGGACAGGGGATACTGAAGCTTTCTTT. Translating it yields CATSRTGDTEAFF.

The CDR3 here is CASSSPEYTSGSLIYNEQFF. In nucleotides, the CDR3 is TGTGCCAGCAGTTCCCCCGAGTATACTAGCGGGAGCCTTATTTACAATGAGCAGTTCTTC. This chain links TRBV12-1 with TRBJ2-1; the D segment call TRBD2 is taken from the table without a DNA check. TRBV12-1 is a known pseudogene. The CDR3 consists of 20 residues.